Below, 17 T cell receptor beta chains from the same sample are listed, as sequenced in a study of blood T cell repertoires in COVID-19. Sequencing was performed with immunoSEQ multiplex PCR; in TCRdb, only in-frame clones are kept and a portion is missing. The sample lists 65,000 to 75,000 clones; around 86% were seen once. The material sequenced was peripheral blood. The receptor source for this set is a woman older than 75 with active or convalescent COVID-19.

The chain has TRBV5-1 and TRBJ2-1; TRBD1 aligns across 10 bases. The CDR3 has 20 residues. The ends lost 0 bases at V and 5 bases at J; junction bases unmatched: 17. Germline CDR1 SGHRS, CDR2 YFSETQ. The CDR3 is CASSLAVGDRGRGGNNEQFF. CDR3 coding DNA: TGCGCCAGCAGCTTGGCCGTGGGGGACAGGGGCCGAGGTGGGAACAATGAGCAGTTCTTC.

The chain couples TRBV6-6 to TRBJ1-2, with D perhaps matching TRBD1 (5 bases). Trimming pared 5 bases from V and 8 bases from J, leaving 18 bases between. The germline V gene has CDR1 MNHNY and CDR2 SVGAGI (reference sequence). The CDR3 length is 14 residues. The CDR3 nucleotides are TGTGCCAGCAGTCATAGTGACAGCCCCCGGGGCTACACCTTC. Residues: CASSHSDSPRGYTF.

The rearrangement joins TRBV5-5 to TRBJ2-5; 12 bases match TRBD2. The germline gives CDR1 SGHKS, CDR2 YYEKEE (reference sequence). The ends lost 3 bases at V and 5 bases at J; junction bases unmatched: 5. The CDR3 is 15 residues long. The CDR3 here is CASSSLAGGGETQYF. The CDR3 nucleotides are TGTGCCAGCAGCTCCCTAGCGGGGGGGGGTGAGACCCAGTACTTC.

The rearrangement joins TRBV7-9 to TRBJ2-1; 12 positions agree with TRBD2. Trimming at V came to 2 bases and at J to 8 bases, leaving 4 bases not matched to a gene. CDR1 SEHNR and CDR2 FQNEAQ come from the germline V gene (reference sequence). The CDR3 runs to 15 residues. The CDR3 region has the DNA TGTGCCAGCAGCTTACTAGCGGGGGGGCTCGATGAGCAGTTCTTC. Encoded protein: CASSLLAGGLDEQFF.

The chain is built from TRBV5-1 and TRBJ1-1; no reliable D call. The germline CDR1 and CDR2 sequences are SGHRS and YFSETQ. The length of the CDR3 is 14 residues. Trimming stripped 7 bases from V and 1 base from J, with 14 bases between. The CDR3: CASASEDSNTEAFF. The DNA for the CDR3 is TGCGCCAGCGCCTCGGAGGATTCGAACACTGAAGCTTTCTTT.

CDR3 nucleotide sequence: TGTGCCAGCAGCTGGTTGGTACTAGCGGGGGGGCGCACAGATACGCAGTATTTT. It specifies CASSWLVLAGGRTDTQYF. The chain links TRBV5-6 to TRBJ2-3; 13 bases line up with TRBD2. The CDR3 is 18 residues long. The V and J ends lost 3 bases and 1 base, in that order; junction bases with no gene match: 8. The germline V gene encodes CDR1 SGHDT and CDR2 YYEEEE.

The chain carries TRBV5-8 and TRBJ1-3; TRBD1 might be the D (6 bases). Germline assignment: CDR1 SGHTS and CDR2 YDEGEE. Trimming removed 3 bases from V and 9 bases from J, with 22 bases in between. The CDR3 totals 16 residues. The CDR3 spells CASSSAGGVPGITIYF. CDR3 DNA sequence: TGTGCCAGCAGCTCGGCGGGGGGCGTCCCCGGGATCACCATATATTTT.

The rearrangement links TRBV28 to TRBJ2-5; D remains unclear. V was clipped by 6 bases and J by 3 bases, with 5 bases between them. The V gene's germline CDR1 is MDHEN and CDR2 SYDVKM. There are 11 residues in the CDR3. Here the CDR3 DNA reads TGTGCCAGCAGCCTAGAAGAGACCCAGTACTTC. This codes for CASSLEETQYF. The entire variable domain, with the rest obtained from reference TRBV28 and TRBJ2-5, is as follows: DVKVTQSSRYLVKRTGEKVFLECVQDMDHENMFWYRQDPGLGLRLIYFSYDVKMKEKGDIPEGYSVSREKKERFSLILESASTNQTSMYLCASSLEETQYFGPGTRLLVL.

This clone was seen a handful of times. The CDR3 spells CASSLQGARGLNTIYF. The DNA for the CDR3 is TGTGCCAGCAGCTTGCAGGGGGCGAGGGGTTTAAACACCATATATTTT. The chain has TRBV5-4 and TRBJ1-3, with TRBD1 matching over 8 bases. This CDR3 is built from 16 residues. Germline V lookup: CDR1 SGHNT, CDR2 YYREEE (reference sequence). The V segment lost 1 base and the J segment 6 bases; nucleotides outside the gene matches: 9.

The V gene is TRBV28, the J gene TRBJ2-7, with TRBD2 identical over 13 bases. There are 14 residues in the CDR3. CDR1 MDHEN and CDR2 SYDVKM come from the germline V gene. V was pared by 6 bases and J by 6 bases, with 5 bases of the junction left unmatched. The CDR3 spells CASRTGLAGFEQYF. In DNA, the CDR3 is TGTGCCAGCAGGACGGGACTAGCGGGGTTCGAGCAGTACTTC.

This sequence joins TRBV5-1 and TRBJ1-5, with TRBD1 matching over 8 bases. V shed 2 bases and J 2 bases; nucleotides not matched to a gene: 9. Germline assignment: CDR1 SGHRS and CDR2 YFSETQ. This CDR3 region has 17 residues. CDR3 sequence: CASSLGTGLPGNQPQHF. The DNA of the CDR3 is TGCGCCAGCAGCTTAGGGACAGGCCTCCCCGGCAATCAGCCCCAGCATTTT.

This clone was observed at least ten times. This chain joins TRBV5-1 and TRBJ2-2; 10 bases match TRBD1. This CDR3 region has 16 residues. V lost 3 bases and J lost 5; bases outside the gene matches: 7. Germline V gene data show CDR1 as SGHRS and CDR2 as YFSETQ. The CDR3 loop is CASSSTGTGATGELFF. The DNA of the CDR3 is TGCGCCAGCAGCTCAACCGGGACAGGGGCGACCGGGGAGCTGTTTTTT.

The J gene is TRBJ1-2, the V gene TRBV29-1; D unresolved. V lost 7 bases and J lost 5, with 17 bases in between. Germline-derived CDR1 and CDR2 are SQVTM and ANQGSEA. CDR3 length: 13 residues. Written as DNA, the CDR3 is TGCAGCGCATTACAACCCCTCCCATATGGCTACACCTTC. It specifies CSALQPLPYGYTF.

This chain uses TRBV12-3 or TRBV12-4 with TRBJ1-2; D is perhaps TRBD1 (6 bases). V was shortened by 6 bases and J by 7 bases, with 15 bases between the two germline ends. The CDR3 contains 13 residues. For the CDR3, the DNA is TGTGCCAGCAGATTACAGGGCGGCGGTGGCTACACCTTC. It translates to CASRLQGGGGYTF.

The chain links TRBV30 to TRBJ2-1, with 10 bases identical to TRBD2. Unmatched junction bases numbered 6, after V lost 2 bases and J lost 8 bases. This CDR3 spans 14 amino acids. Per the germline V gene, CDR1 is GTSNPN and CDR2 is SVGIG (reference sequence). In nucleotides, the CDR3 is TGTGCCTGGAGTAAGCGGGGGGGCCCCGATGAGCAGTTCTTC. It encodes CAWSKRGGPDEQFF.

The V and J genes are TRBV27 and TRBJ1-2, with TRBD1 identical over 7 bases. Germline V gene data show CDR1 as MNHEY and CDR2 as SMNVEV (reference sequence). The CDR3 has 19 amino acids. The J segment lost 7 bases and the V segment lost 5 bases, leaving 25 bases of the junction unmatched. The CDR3 reads CASSPSRGQRTLLKTGYTF. CDR3 bases: TGTGCCAGCAGTCCCTCGAGGGGACAGCGCACCCTACTAAAGACTGGCTACACCTTC.

The chain has TRBV4-1 and TRBJ2-3; D uncertain. This CDR3 has 15 amino acids. Trimming stripped 0 bases from V and 8 bases from J, with 15 bases between. Germline-derived CDR1 and CDR2 are MGHRA and YSYEKL. CDR3: CASSQDPSPYGTQYF. The CDR3 DNA sequence: TGCGCCAGCAGCCAAGACCCAAGCCCCTACGGTACGCAGTATTTT.